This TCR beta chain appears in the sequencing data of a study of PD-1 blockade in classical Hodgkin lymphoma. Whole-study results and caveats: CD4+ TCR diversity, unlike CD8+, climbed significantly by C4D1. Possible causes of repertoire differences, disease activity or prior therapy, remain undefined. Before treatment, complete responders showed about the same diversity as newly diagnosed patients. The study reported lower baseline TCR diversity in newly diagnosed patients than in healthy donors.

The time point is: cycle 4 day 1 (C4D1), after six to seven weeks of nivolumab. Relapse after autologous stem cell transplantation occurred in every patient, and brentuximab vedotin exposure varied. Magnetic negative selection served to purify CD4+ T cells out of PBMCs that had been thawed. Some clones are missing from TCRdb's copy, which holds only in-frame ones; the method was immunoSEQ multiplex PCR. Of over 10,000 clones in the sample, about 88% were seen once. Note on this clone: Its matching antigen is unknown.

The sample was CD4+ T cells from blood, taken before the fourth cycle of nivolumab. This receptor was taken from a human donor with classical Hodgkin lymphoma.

The CDR3 protein is CASSLDPGSVETQYF. The CDR3 bases are TGTGCCAGCAGCTTAGATCCTGGCTCGGTAGAGACCCAGTACTTC. This rearrangement joins TRBV7-2 to TRBJ2-5, with unresolved D. CDR1 is SGHTA and CDR2 is FQGNSA in the germline V gene. With 1 base removed from V and 4 bases from J, the gap between germline ends came to 13 bases. The CDR3 has 15 residues.